This record covers a single TCR beta chain. This sample stems from a study of CD8 T cells in Susac syndrome. The multiple sclerosis controls were treatment-naive patients affected by stable or active relapsing-remitting disease. In contrast to the negatively isolated CD8+ and CD4+ T cells, TEMRA cells were FACS-enriched. J gave up 4 bases and V 5 bases, and 5 bases lay outside the gene matches. Germline values: CDR1 SGHTA, CDR2 FQGNSA. The CDR3 contains 13 residues. The authors reverse transcribed roughly 0.5 to 1 ug RNA with random hexamers. The TCR beta CDR3 was amplified by immunoSEQ multiplex PCR across 54 Vbeta, 13 Jbeta. TCRdb ran MiXCR on the immunoSEQ multiplex PCR reads and lists one entry per CDR3 protein. The table shows some 110,000 distinct CDR3 sequences, with approximately 93% occurring only once.

J is TRBJ2-7 and V is TRBV7-2; 7 positions agree with TRBD1. The specimen sequenced was CD4+ T cells from PBMCs. The clonotype comes from a human donor with multiple sclerosis. CDR3 sequence (DNA): TGTGCCAGCAGCACGGGACAGACGTACGAGCAGTACTTC. It translates to CASSTGQTYEQYF.